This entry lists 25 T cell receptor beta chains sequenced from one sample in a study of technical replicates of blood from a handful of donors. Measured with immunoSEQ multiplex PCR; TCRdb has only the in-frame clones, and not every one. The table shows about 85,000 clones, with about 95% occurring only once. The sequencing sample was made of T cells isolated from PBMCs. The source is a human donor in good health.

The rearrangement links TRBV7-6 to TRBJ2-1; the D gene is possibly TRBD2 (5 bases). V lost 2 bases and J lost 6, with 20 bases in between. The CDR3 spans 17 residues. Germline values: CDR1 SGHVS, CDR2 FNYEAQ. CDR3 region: CASSLTRSGQNINEQFF. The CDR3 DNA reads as TGTGCCAGCAGCTTAACTAGGTCTGGGCAGAATATCAATGAGCAGTTCTTC.

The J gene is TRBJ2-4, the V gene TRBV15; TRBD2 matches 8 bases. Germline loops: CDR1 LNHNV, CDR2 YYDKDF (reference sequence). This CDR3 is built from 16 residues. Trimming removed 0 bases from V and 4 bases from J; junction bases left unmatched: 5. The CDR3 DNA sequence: TGTGCCACCAGCAGAGATGCCCAGCGGGGGAAAAACATTCAGTACTTC. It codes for CATSRDAQRGKNIQYF.

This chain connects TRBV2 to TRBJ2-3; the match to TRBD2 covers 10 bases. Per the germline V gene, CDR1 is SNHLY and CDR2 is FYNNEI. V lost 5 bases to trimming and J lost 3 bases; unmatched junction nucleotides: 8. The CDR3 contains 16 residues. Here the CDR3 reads CASSRSGGAVTDTQYF. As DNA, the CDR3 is TGTGCCAGCAGTAGAAGCGGGGGGGCGGTTACAGATACGCAGTATTTT.

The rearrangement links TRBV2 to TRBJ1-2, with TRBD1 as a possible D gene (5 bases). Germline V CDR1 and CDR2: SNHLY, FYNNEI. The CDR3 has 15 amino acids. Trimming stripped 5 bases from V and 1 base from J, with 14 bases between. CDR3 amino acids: CASSLSQEGNYGYTF. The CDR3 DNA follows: TGTGCCAGCAGTTTATCACAGGAGGGTAACTATGGCTACACCTTC. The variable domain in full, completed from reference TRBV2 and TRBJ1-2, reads EPEVTQTPSHQVTQMGQEVILRCVPISNHLYFYWYRQILGQKVEFLVSFYNNEISEKSEIFDDQFSVERPDGSNFTLKIRSTKLEDSAMYFCASSLSQEGNYGYTFGSGTRLTVV.

The CDR3 loop reads CASRLTGPTGELFF. The CDR3 DNA follows: TGTGCCAGCAGACTCACAGGGCCTACCGGGGAGCTGTTTTTT. V is TRBV28 and J is TRBJ2-2, with D tentatively TRBD1 (6 bases). Between the trimmed V and J ends, which lost 6 bases and 5 bases, there was a span of 13 bases. This CDR3 is built from 14 residues. Per the germline V gene, CDR1 is MDHEN and CDR2 is SYDVKM.

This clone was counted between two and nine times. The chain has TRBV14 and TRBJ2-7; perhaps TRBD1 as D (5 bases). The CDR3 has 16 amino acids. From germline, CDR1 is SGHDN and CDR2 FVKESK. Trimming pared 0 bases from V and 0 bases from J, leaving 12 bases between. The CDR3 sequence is CASSQDGAPFSYEQYF. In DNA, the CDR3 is TGTGCCAGCAGCCAAGATGGGGCACCGTTCTCCTACGAGCAGTACTTC.

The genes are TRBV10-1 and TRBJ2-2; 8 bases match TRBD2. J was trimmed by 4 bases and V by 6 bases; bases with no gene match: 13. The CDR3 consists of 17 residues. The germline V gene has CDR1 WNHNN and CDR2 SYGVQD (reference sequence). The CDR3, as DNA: TGCGCCAGCAGCCGTAGCGGGGCGATAAAGGGCACCGGGGAGCTGTTTTTT. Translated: CASSRSGAIKGTGELFF.

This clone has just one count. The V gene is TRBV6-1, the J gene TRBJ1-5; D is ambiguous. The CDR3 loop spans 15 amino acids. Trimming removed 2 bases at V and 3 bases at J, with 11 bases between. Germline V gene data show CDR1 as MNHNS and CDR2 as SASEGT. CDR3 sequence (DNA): TGTGCCAGCAGTGAACCGTCGGGATACAATCAGCCCCAGCATTTT. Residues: CASSEPSGYNQPQHF.

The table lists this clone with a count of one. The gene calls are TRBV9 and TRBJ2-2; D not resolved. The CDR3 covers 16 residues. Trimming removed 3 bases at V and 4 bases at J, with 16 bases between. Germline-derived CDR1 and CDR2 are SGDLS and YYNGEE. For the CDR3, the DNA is TGTGCCAGCAGCGGTCAGACGTACAGCCCCACCGGGGAGCTGTTTTTT. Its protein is CASSGQTYSPTGELFF.

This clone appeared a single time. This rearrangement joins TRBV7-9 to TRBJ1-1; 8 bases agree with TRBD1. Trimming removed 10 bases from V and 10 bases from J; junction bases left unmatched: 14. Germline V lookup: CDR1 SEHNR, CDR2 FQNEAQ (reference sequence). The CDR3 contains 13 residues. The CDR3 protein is CANSLGEGTGAFF. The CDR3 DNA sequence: TGTGCCAACTCGTTAGGTGAAGGGACAGGAGCTTTCTTT.

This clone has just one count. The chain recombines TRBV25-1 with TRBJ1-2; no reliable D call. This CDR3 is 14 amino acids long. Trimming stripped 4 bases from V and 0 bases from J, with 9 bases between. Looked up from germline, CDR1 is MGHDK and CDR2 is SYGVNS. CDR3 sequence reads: CASSGPLSNYGYTF. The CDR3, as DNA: TGTGCCAGCAGTGGCCCCCTATCTAACTATGGCTACACCTTC.

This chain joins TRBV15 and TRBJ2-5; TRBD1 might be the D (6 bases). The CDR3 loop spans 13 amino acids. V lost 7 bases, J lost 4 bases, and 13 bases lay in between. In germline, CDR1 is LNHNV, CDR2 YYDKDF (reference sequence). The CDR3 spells CATKGVIGETQYF. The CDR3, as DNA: TGTGCCACCAAGGGGGTGATTGGAGAGACCCAGTACTTC. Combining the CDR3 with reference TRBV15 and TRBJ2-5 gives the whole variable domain DAMVIQNPRYQVTQFGKPVTLSCSQTLNHNVMYWYQQKSSQAPKLLFHYYDKDFNNEADTPDNFQSRRPNTSFCFLDIRSPGLGDTAMYLCATKGVIGETQYFGPGTRLLVL.

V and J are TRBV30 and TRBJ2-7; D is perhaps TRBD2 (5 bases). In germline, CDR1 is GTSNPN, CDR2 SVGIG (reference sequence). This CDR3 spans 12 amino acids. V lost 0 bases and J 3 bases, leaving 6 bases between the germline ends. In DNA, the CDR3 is TGTGCCTGGAGTGTACTAGGCTACGAGCAGTACTTC. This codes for CAWSVLGYEQYF.

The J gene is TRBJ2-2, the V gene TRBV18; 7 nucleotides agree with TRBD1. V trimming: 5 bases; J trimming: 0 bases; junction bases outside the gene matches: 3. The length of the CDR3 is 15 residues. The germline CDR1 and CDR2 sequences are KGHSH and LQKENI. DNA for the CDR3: TGTGCCAGCTCATCGGGACAGTCGAACACCGGGGAGCTGTTTTTT. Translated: CASSSGQSNTGELFF.

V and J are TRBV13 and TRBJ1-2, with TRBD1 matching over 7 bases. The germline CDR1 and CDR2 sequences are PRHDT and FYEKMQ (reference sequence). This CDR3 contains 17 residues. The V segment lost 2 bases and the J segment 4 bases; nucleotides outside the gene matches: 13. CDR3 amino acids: CASSLRQGSPLGYGYTF. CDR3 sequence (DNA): TGTGCCAGCAGCTTACGACAGGGATCGCCCTTAGGCTATGGCTACACCTTC.

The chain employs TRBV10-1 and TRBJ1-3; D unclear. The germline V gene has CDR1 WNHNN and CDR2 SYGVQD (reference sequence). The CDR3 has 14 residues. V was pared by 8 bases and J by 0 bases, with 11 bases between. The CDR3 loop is CASGPGFSGNTIYF. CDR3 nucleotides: TGCGCCAGCGGCCCCGGGTTCTCTGGAAACACCATATATTTT.

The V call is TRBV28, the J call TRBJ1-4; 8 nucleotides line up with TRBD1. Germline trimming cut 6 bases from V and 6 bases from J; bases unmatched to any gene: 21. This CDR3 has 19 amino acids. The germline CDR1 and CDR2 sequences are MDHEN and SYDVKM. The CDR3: CASSFMGQGAYSNDEKLFF. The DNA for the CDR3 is TGTGCCAGCAGCTTTATGGGTCAGGGGGCATACTCAAATGATGAAAAACTGTTTTTT.

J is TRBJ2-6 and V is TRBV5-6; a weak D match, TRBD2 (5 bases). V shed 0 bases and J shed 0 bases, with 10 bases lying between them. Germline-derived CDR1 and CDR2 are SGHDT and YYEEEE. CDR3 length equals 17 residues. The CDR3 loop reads CASSLGRGYSGANVLTF. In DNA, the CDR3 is TGTGCCAGCAGCTTGGGCCGGGGTTACTCTGGGGCCAACGTCCTGACTTTC.

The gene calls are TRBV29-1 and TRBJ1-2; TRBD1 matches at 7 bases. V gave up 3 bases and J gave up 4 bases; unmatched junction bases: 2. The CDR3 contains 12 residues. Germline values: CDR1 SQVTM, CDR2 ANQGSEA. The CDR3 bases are TGCAGCGTTGATGGGGACAGCTATGGCTACACCTTC. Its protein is CSVDGDSYGYTF.

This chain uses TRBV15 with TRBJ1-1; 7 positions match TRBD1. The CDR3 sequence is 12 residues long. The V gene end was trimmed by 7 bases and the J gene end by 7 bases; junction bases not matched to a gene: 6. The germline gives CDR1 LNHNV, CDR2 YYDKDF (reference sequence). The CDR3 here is CATKQGTVEAFF. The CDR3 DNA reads TGTGCCACCAAACAGGGGACGGTTGAAGCTTTCTTT.

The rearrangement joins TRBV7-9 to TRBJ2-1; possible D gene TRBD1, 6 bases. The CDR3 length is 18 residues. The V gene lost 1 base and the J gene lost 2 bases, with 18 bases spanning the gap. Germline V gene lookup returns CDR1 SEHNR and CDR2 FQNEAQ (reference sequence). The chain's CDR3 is CASSLVGGLTGTYNEQFF. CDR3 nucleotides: TGTGCCAGCAGCTTAGTTGGAGGCCTGACAGGAACCTACAATGAGCAGTTCTTC.

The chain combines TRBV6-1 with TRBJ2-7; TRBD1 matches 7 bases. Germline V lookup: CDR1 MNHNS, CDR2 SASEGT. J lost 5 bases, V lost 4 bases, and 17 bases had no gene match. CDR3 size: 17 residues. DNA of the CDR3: TGTGCCAGCAGTGGCTGGGGGCCACTTGACAGGGTACACGAGCAGTACTTC. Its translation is CASSGWGPLDRVHEQYF.

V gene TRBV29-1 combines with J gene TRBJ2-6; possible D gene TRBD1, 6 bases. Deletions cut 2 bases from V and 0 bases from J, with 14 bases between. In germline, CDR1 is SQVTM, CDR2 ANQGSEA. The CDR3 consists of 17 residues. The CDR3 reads CSVETTGIDSGANVLTF. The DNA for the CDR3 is TGCAGCGTTGAAACAACAGGGATTGACTCTGGGGCCAACGTCCTGACTTTC.

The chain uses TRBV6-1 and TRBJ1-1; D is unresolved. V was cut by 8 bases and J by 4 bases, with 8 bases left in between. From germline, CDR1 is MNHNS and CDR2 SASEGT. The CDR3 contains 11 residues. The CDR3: CASSLATEAFF. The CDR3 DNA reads TGTGCCAGCTCGCTGGCCACTGAAGCTTTCTTT.

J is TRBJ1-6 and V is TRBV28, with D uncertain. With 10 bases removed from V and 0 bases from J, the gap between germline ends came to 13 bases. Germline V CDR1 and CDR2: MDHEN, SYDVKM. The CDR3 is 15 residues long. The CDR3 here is CATRRTFSYNSPLHF. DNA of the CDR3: TGTGCCACCAGGCGCACCTTCTCCTATAATTCACCCCTCCACTTT.